Following are 16 T cell receptor beta chains from one sample sequenced in a study of T cell repertoires in cytomegalovirus infection. Antigen specificity for these receptors is unknown. TCRdb recomputed calls from the reads with MiXCR, one row per CDR3 protein. Among 700,000 to 850,000 distinct CDR3 sequences listed, approximately 32% were seen once. Sequenced material: cultured CD8+ T cells from PBMCs, taken from culture after CMV antigen stimulation. These receptors came from a human donor in good health (CMV status not recorded). Some clones in this sample may be carry-over from other donors' samples.

The V call is TRBV7-9, the J call TRBJ1-1; D not certain. Trimming removed 1 base from V and 7 bases from J, with 16 bases in between. Per germline, CDR1 SEHNR and CDR2 FQNEAQ (reference sequence). The CDR3 is 15 residues long. The CDR3 bases are TGTGCCAGCAGCTTAGATTACACCCTAGGCGGTGAAGCTTTCTTT. Its translation is CASSLDYTLGGEAFF.

The table lists this clonotype with a few counts. The chain carries TRBV7-9 and TRBJ1-2; 8 bases are shared with TRBD1. The V and J ends lost 4 bases and 4 bases, in that order; junction bases with no gene match: 8. Per the germline V gene, CDR1 is SEHNR and CDR2 is FQNEAQ (reference sequence). This CDR3 contains 15 residues. The CDR3 DNA follows: TGTGCCAGCAGCTCCCGGGACAGGAGCTTCTATGGCTACACCTTC. Translating gives CASSSRDRSFYGYTF.

This clonotype showed up many times. The rearrangement uses TRBV12-3 or TRBV12-4 and TRBJ1-1; D unclear. CDR3 size: 13 residues. The V and J ends lost 6 bases and 0 bases respectively, with 8 bases between them. In DNA form, the CDR3 reads TGTGCCAGCAGCCGAGGACTGAACACTGAAGCTTTCTTT. Its translation: CASSRGLNTEAFF.

The gene calls are TRBV6-1 and TRBJ1-1; possibly TRBD1 for D (5 bases). This CDR3 spans 14 amino acids. The germline V gene encodes CDR1 MNHNS and CDR2 SASEGT. The V gene lost 8 bases and the J gene lost 0 bases, with 13 bases spanning the gap. CDR3 region: CASFRPGMNTEAFF. In DNA form, the CDR3 reads TGTGCCAGCTTCAGGCCAGGGATGAACACTGAAGCTTTCTTT.

The chain is built from TRBV11-3 and TRBJ2-1, with D perhaps matching TRBD1 (6 bases). V lost 0 bases and J lost 6, with 15 bases in between. The CDR3 has 16 amino acids. Germline CDR1 reads SGHNT; CDR2 reads YENEEA. CDR3 nucleotides: TGTGCCAGCAGCTTAGATCAGGCAGGGGCGAGCAATGAGCAGTTCTTC. Protein product: CASSLDQAGASNEQFF.

The chain is built from TRBV12-3 or TRBV12-4 and TRBJ2-2; no definite D call. Deletions cut 6 bases from V and 1 base from J, with 12 bases between. The CDR3 covers 15 residues. As DNA, the CDR3 is TGTGCCAGCAGGGTGGGTGGGATGAACACCGGGGAGCTGTTTTTT. It specifies CASRVGGMNTGELFF.

This clonotype was seen at least ten times. The CDR3 DNA reads TGTGCCAGCAGTTACTCGATCTCAGGGGGCGAGACCCAGTACTTC. This gives the protein CASSYSISGGETQYF. V usage is TRBV6-5 and J usage is TRBJ2-5, with 8 bases fitting TRBD1. Germline CDR1 is MNHEY and CDR2 is SVGAGI. Trimming removed 0 bases from V and 5 bases from J; junction bases left unmatched: 5. CDR3 length: 15 residues.

V gene TRBV28 combines with J gene TRBJ2-7; tentative D call: TRBD1 (5 bases). The CDR3 is 13 amino acids. Per the germline V gene, CDR1 is MDHEN and CDR2 is SYDVKM. CDR3 coding DNA: TGTGCCAGCAGCTCCGTGAACGAGGAGACAGTGAACGTC. Its protein product is CASSSVNEETVNV.

This sequence joins TRBV2 and TRBJ2-2, with 9 bases lining up with TRBD1. CDR1 is SNHLY and CDR2 is FYNNEI in the germline V gene. CDR3 size: 15 residues. J was trimmed by 7 bases and V by 8 bases; bases with no gene match: 11. The CDR3 nucleotides are TGTGCCAGCGTAGGGGACAGGGAGGTTGGCGGGGAGCTGTTTTTT. This encodes CASVGDREVGGELFF.

J is TRBJ2-7 and V is TRBV5-4, with a possible D match to TRBD1 (6 bases). Trimming removed 4 bases from V and 6 bases from J, with 14 bases in between. CDR1 and CDR2 (germline): SGHNT, YYREEE (reference sequence). The CDR3 runs to 13 residues. The CDR3 here is CASSPWTAGEQYF. The CDR3, as DNA: TGTGCCAGCAGCCCTTGGACAGCCGGCGAGCAGTACTTC.

The chain uses TRBV7-9 and TRBJ2-5; 7 nucleotides line up with TRBD1. The CDR3 has 16 amino acids. CDR1 and CDR2 from the germline V gene are SEHNR and FQNEAQ (reference sequence). J gave up 4 bases and V 5 bases, and 13 bases lay outside the gene matches. As DNA, the CDR3 is TGTGCCAGCAGCAGTTGGACAGGACGAACGGTAGAGACCCAGTACTTC. This encodes CASSSWTGRTVETQYF.

The chain links TRBV7-4 to TRBJ2-1; 8 nucleotides match TRBD2. Germline V lookup: CDR1 SGHVT, CDR2 SQSDAQ. Trimming at V came to 6 bases and at J to 5 bases, leaving 6 bases not matched to a gene. CDR3 length: 14 amino acids. Written as DNA, the CDR3 is TGTGCCAGCAGGTCCGGGGGGGGAAACAATGAGCAGTTCTTC. It is translated as CASRSGGGNNEQFF.

This clonotype came up a few times. The genes are TRBV12-3 or TRBV12-4 and TRBJ1-4; TRBD1 might be the D (5 bases). Trimming took 3 bases from V and 7 from J, leaving 9 bases between them. The CDR3 spans 13 residues. The CDR3 DNA reads as TGTGCCAGCAGTTTTTCGGGGGTTGAAAAACTGTTTTTT. It translates to CASSFSGVEKLFF.

The chain employs TRBV6-5 and TRBJ2-4, with 7 bases lining up with TRBD1. Germline V gene data show CDR1 as MNHEY and CDR2 as SVGAGI. V gave up 6 bases and J gave up 0 bases; unmatched junction bases: 11. The CDR3 sequence is 17 residues long. The CDR3 here is CASSSSDREKAKNIQYF. The DNA for the CDR3 is TGTGCCAGCAGCTCATCCGACAGGGAGAAAGCCAAAAACATTCAGTACTTC.

Note on this clonotype: Just one base apart from a much larger clone, this may be a read error. The chain links TRBV12-3 or TRBV12-4 to TRBJ2-1; D might be TRBD1 (5 bases). CDR3 size: 13 residues. The V gene lost 10 bases and the J gene lost 3 bases, with 13 bases spanning the gap. For the CDR3, the DNA is TGTGCCAACATCTCGGACAACTACAATGAGCAGTTCTTC. It is translated as CANISDNYNEQFF.

The chain uses TRBV19 and TRBJ1-2, with 7 bases fitting TRBD1. V gave up 6 bases and J gave up 3 bases; unmatched junction bases: 13. Germline lookup yields CDR1 LNHDA and CDR2 SQIVND (reference sequence). This CDR3 is built from 16 residues. In DNA, the CDR3 is TGTGCCAGTAGCGATCTTAGGGGGCACCAGGACTATGGCTACACCTTC. As protein: CASSDLRGHQDYGYTF.